This record concerns one T cell receptor beta chain sequence. Going by frequency alone, this clonotype is medium-sized (0.01 to 0.1%); a count is unavailable. Its antigen remains undetermined. Every participant was in good physical condition and had no acute infectious disease. Biomarkers including neurofilament, amyloid-beta and tau were used to confirm neurodegeneration in the patients. A live/dead marker was used to sort live CSF cells for droplet-based sequencing. CSF was obtained by lumbar puncture, and immune cells were pelleted by centrifugation at 300g. CSF samples were checked for red blood cells, and any sample contaminated with blood was excluded. CSF cells were cryopreserved by placing the cells in freezing medium, freezing the cells overnight at -80 degrees C, and then storing the cells in liquid nitrogen. Before analysis, CSF samples had been stored for less than seven months. This sample was included in a study of CD8 T cells in cerebrospinal fluid in Alzheimer's disease (dated by TCRdb to 2020 to 2021). Context from the whole study: To assess CSF T cell clonal expansion, the study used two single-cell approaches: plate-based nested PCR sequencing and droplet-based sequencing. In the droplet-based CSF analysis comparing patients with controls, there were roughly nine healthy controls (approximately 11,000 cells) and roughly nine patients with MCI or Alzheimer's disease (10,391 cells). CSF gene-expression analysis, which included Parkinson's disease patients, covered about two dozen samples in total. Whether clonally expanded T cells were present in cerebrospinal fluid from healthy elderly individuals and from patients with neurodegenerative disease was tested.

The CDR3 goes from the cysteine to the phenylalanine over 15 residues. No DNA appears here. Reading the germline V gene gives CDR1 SGHTA and CDR2 FQGNSA. Library creation used 10x single-cell sequencing. Profiling of CSF cells was done with 10X Genomics single-cell V(D)J and 5' gene-expression libraries. CSF single-cell TCR libraries were sequenced on an Illumina NextSeq550. The source study handled its data this way. V(D)J reads were aligned to the vdj-GRCh38 alts ensemble 2.0.0 reference and were analysed with the Cell Ranger vdj pipeline. Clonotypes were defined as cell barcodes sharing the same set of productive CDR3 nucleotide sequences. To link clonality with transcriptional profiles, clonotype information was added to the Seurat v3.0 gene-expression metadata. Exclusion was applied to CSF cells with more than 1,800 genes, more than 7,500 UMIs or more than 10% mitochondrial reads. To find TCRs with known antigen specificity, CDR3-beta sequences were matched against VDJdb. Clone sharing was examined by network analysis using the R package qgraph, in which only TCRs with complete alpha and beta chains were included. With the reads reprocessed by TCRdb, a single entry stands for each CDR3 protein sequence and no DNA is reported. The authors' filters were not applied to this entry. The sample's own table lists about 1,600 distinct CDR3 sequences. The ten largest make up 8.5% to 10% of the sample.

Overall study results and their limits: The authors cautioned that detecting EBV-specific TCRs in CSF does not establish a causal link between EBV and Alzheimer's disease. The EBV-specific clones were neither the most highly expanded clones nor enriched among patients. Only samples with detectable clones (roughly eleven healthy, 5 MCI, 5 AD, 6 PD) were included in the overall clonality comparison. The largest CSF clone made up a higher percentage of TCRs in patients with MCI or Alzheimer's disease than in controls. In pooled data, a highly expanded clone (at least 3% of TCRs) occurred in 1 of 10 healthy subjects versus most of the 6 Alzheimer's patients.

Sequencing was performed on cerebrospinal fluid. This sequence uses TRBV7-2 and TRBJ2-3; the D gene TCRdb calls, TRBD1, cannot be checked with no DNA. This receptor was identified in a human donor with mild cognitive impairment. The CDR3 reads as follows: CASSLSPGFTDTQYF.